This T cell receptor (beta chain) was recovered during a study of response to subunit inactivated influenza vaccine. Germline CDR1 and CDR2: DFQATT and SNEGSKA (reference sequence). V lost 0 bases to trimming and J lost 5 bases, with 13 bases between them. The length of the CDR3 is 14 residues. TCRdb re-called the RT-PCR reads through MiXCR, storing one row per CDR3 protein. The sample yields hundreds of thousands of distinct CDR3 sequences, around a sixth seen once. Source: PBMCs from blood, taken 11 to 12 days after vaccination. This sequence originates from a man aged 45-65 years who received an inactivated influenza vaccine. The gene calls are TRBV20-1 and TRBJ2-5; D gene unclear. The CDR3 protein is CSARDPPVPETQYF. DNA for the CDR3: TGCAGTGCTAGAGATCCCCCCGTTCCCGAGACCCAGTACTTC.